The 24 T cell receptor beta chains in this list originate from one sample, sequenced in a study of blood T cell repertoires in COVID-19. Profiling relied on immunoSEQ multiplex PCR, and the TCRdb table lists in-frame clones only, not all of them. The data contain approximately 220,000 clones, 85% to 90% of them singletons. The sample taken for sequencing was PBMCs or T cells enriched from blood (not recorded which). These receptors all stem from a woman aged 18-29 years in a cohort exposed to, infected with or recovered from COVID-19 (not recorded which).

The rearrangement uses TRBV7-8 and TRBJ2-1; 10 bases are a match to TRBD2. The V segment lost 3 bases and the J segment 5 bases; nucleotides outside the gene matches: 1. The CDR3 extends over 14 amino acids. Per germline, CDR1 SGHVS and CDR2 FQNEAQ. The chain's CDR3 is CASSLGLANNEQFF. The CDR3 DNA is TGTGCCAGCAGCTTGGGACTAGCGAACAATGAGCAGTTCTTC.

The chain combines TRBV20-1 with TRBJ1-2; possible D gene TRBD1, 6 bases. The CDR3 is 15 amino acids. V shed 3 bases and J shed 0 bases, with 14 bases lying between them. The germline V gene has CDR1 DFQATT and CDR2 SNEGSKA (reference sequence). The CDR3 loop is CSASEQGPSNYGYTF. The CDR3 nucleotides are TGCAGTGCTAGTGAACAGGGCCCGTCTAACTATGGCTACACCTTC.

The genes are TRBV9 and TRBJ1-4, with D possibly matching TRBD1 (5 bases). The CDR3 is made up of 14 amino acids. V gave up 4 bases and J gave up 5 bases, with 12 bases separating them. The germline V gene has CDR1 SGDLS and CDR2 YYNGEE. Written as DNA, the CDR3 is TGTGCCAGCAGCACGGGACTAGCGAATGAAAAACTGTTTTTT. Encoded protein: CASSTGLANEKLFF.

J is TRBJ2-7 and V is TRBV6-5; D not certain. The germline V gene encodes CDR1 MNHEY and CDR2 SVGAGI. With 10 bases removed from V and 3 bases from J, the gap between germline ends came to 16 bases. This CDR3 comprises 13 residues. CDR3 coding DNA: TGTGCCATCCATGGGTGGGCAAACTACGAGCAGTACTTC. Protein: CAIHGWANYEQYF.

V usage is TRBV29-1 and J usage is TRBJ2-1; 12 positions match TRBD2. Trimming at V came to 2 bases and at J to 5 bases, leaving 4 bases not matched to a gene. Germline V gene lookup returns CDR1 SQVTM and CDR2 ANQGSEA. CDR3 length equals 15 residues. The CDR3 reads CSVETGLAGDNEQFF. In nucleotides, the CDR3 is TGCAGCGTTGAAACGGGACTAGCGGGCGACAATGAGCAGTTCTTC.

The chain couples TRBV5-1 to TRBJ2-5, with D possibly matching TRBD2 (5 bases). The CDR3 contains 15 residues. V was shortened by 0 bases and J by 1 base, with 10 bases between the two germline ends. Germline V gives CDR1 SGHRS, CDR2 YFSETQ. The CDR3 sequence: CASSLALDFQETQYF. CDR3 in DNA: TGCGCCAGCAGCTTGGCCTTGGACTTCCAAGAGACCCAGTACTTC.

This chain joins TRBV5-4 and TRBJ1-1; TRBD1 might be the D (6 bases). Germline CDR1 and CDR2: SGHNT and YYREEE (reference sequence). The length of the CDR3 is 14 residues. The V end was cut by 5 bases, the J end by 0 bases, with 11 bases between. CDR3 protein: CASRGGVMNTEAFF. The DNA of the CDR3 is TGTGCCAGCAGAGGGGGAGTGATGAACACTGAAGCTTTCTTT.

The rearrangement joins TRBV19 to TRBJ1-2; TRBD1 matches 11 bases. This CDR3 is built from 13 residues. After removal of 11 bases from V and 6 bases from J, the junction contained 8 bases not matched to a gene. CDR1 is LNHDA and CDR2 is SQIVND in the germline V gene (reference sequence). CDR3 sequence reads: CAVSLGQGDGYTF. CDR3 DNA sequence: TGTGCCGTCTCTCTGGGACAGGGGGATGGCTACACCTTC. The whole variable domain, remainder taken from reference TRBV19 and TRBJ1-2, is DGGITQSPKYLFRKEGQNVTLSCEQNLNHDAMYWYRQDPGQGLRLIYYSQIVNDFQKGDIAEGYSVSREKKESFPLTVTSAQKNPTAFYLCAVSLGQGDGYTFGSGTRLTVV.

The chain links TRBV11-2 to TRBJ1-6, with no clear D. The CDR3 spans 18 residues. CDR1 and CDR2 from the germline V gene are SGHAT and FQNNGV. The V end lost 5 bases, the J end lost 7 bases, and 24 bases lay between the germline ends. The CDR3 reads CASSPRDGVLPANSPLHF. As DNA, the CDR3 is TGTGCCAGCAGCCCAAGAGACGGGGTCCTCCCAGCGAATTCACCCCTCCACTTT.

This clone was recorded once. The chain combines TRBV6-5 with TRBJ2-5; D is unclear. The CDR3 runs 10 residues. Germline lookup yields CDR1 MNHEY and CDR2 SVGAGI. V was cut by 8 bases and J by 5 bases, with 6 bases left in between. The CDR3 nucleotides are TGTGCCAGCTCCGTGGAGACCCAGTACTTC. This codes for CASSVETQYF.

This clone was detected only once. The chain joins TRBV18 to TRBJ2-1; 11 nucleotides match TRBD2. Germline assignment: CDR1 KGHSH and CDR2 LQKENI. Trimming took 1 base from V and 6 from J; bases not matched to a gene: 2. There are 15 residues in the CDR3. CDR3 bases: TGTGCCAGCTCACCACTAGCGGGGGGGCCCAATGAGCAGTTCTTC. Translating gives CASSPLAGGPNEQFF.

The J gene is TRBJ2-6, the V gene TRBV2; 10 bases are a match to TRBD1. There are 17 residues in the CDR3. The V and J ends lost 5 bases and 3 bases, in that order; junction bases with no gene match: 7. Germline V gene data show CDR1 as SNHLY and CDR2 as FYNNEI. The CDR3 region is CASSLDRGAFGANVLTF. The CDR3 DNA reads TGTGCCAGCAGTCTGGACAGGGGGGCCTTTGGGGCCAACGTCCTGACTTTC.

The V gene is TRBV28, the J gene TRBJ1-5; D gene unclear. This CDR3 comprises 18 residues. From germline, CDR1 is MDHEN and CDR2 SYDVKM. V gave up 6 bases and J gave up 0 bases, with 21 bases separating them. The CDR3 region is CASRPPGLSLASNQPQHF. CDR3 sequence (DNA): TGTGCCAGCAGACCCCCGGGTCTCTCTCTAGCTAGCAATCAGCCCCAGCATTTT.

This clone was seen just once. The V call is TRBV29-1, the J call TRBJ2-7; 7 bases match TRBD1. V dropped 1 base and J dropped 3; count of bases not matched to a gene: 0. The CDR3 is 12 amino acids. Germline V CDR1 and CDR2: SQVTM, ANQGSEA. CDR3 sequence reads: CSVEGQGYEQYF. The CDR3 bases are TGCAGCGTTGAAGGACAGGGCTACGAGCAGTACTTC.

CDR3 region: CATSGRDTFLGTNTEAFF. DNA for the CDR3: TGTGCCACCAGCGGCCGGGACACATTTCTGGGGACGAACACTGAAGCTTTCTTT. The chain is built from TRBV15 and TRBJ1-1, with D perhaps matching TRBD1 (6 bases). This CDR3 contains 18 residues. V lost 5 bases to trimming and J lost 1 base, with 23 bases between them. CDR1 and CDR2 (germline): LNHNV, YYDKDF (reference sequence).

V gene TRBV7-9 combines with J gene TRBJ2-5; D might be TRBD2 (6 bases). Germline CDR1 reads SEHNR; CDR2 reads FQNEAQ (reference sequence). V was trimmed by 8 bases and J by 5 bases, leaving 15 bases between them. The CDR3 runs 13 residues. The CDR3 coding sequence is TGTGCCAGCTCAGGAGGGGCAGGGGAGACCCAGTACTTC. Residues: CASSGGAGETQYF.

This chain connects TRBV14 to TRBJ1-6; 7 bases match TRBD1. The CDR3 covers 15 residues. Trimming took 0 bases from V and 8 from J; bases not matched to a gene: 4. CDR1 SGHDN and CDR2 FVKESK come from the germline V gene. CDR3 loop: CASSQDIGGDSPLHF. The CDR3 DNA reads TGTGCCAGCAGCCAAGATATAGGGGGCGATTCACCCCTCCACTTT.

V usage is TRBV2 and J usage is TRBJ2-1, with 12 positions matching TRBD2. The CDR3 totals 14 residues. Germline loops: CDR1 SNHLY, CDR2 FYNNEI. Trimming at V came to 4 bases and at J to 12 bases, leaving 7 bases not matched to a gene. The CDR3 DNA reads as TGTGCCAGCAGTGGGCTAGCGGGAGGGCCGGGGCAGTTCTTC. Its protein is CASSGLAGGPGQFF.

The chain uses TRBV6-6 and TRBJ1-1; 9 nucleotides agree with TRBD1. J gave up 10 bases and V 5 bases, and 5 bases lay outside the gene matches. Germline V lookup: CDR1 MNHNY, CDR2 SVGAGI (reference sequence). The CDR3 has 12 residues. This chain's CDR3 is CASSLTGGLAFF. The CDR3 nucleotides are TGTGCCAGCAGTCTCACAGGGGGCCTAGCTTTCTTT.

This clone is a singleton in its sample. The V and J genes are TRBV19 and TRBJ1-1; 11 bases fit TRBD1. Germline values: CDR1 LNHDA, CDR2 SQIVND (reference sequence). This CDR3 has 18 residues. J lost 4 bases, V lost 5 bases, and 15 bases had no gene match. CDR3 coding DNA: TGTGCCAGTAGTTCCCCCTCCGGGACAGGGGGGGTTATCACTGAAGCTTTCTTT. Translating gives CASSSPSGTGGVITEAFF.

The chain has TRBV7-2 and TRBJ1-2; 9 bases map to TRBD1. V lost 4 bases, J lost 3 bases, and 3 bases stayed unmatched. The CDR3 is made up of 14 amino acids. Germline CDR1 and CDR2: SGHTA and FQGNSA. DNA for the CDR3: TGTGCCAGCAGCTCCAACAGGGGGCACTATGGCTACACCTTC. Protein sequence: CASSSNRGHYGYTF.

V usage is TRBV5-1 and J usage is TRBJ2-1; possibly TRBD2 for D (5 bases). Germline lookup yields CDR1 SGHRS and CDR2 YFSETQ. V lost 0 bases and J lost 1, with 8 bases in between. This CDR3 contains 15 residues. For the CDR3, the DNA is TGCGCCAGCAGCTTGGACGCGGGTTCCTACAATGAGCAGTTCTTC. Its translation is CASSLDAGSYNEQFF.

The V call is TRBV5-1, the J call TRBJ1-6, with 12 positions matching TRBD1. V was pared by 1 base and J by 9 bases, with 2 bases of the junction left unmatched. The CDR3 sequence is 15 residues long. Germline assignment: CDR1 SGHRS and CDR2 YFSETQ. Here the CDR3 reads CASSLMGQGASPLHF. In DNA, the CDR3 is TGCGCCAGCAGCTTGATGGGACAGGGGGCTTCACCCCTCCACTTT.

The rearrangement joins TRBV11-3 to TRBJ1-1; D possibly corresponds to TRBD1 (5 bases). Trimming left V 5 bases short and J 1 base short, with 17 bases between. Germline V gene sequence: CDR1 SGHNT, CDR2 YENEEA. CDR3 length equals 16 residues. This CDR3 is CASSPSGALSNTEAFF. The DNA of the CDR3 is TGTGCCAGCAGCCCTAGTGGGGCTCTATCGAACACTGAAGCTTTCTTT.